This T cell receptor beta chain was recovered during a study of cytomegalovirus exposure and HLA in healthy donors. CDR1 and CDR2 from the germline V gene are LNHDA and SQIVND (reference sequence). The CDR3 consists of 17 residues. The V and J ends lost 8 bases and 8 bases, in that order; junction bases with no gene match: 15. It was with 60 Vbeta and 13 Jbeta primers that the PCR ran. Profiled with immunoSEQ multiplex PCR; TCRdb holds only in-frame clones, not every one. The table includes about 190,000 clones, 80% to 85% detected once. The TCR sequence derives from a woman in her late teens or twenties in good health and CMV-seronegative. This rearrangement joins TRBV19 to TRBJ2-1; 13 bases line up with TRBD2. The material sequenced was PBMCs. The CDR3: CASVPRLAGGQGDEQFF. In DNA form, the CDR3 reads TGTGCCAGTGTGCCCCGACTAGCGGGAGGCCAAGGGGATGAGCAGTTCTTC.